These T cell receptor beta chains were read from a single sample in a study of T cell responses to AZD1222 COVID-19 vaccine. Clones were sequenced by immunoSEQ multiplex PCR, and TCRdb holds only the in-frame ones, with some missing. This sample yields about 140,000 clones, of which 80% to 95% are seen a single time; approximately 5.4% belongs to the top ten. Sequences were derived from peripheral blood, sampled on day 0 of AZD1222 vaccination. These receptors all stem from an adult in good health. The CDR3 runs from the conserved cysteine through the conserved F or W. The D gene is left open where the match is weak. Clone sizes are given selectively: once, few, many, or a class where the clone is expanded.

cdr3_nt: TGTGCCAGTAGTCCGGGTGGCAGGAGCTCCTACGAGCAGTACTTC; cdr3_aa: CASSPGGRSSYEQYF; j_call: TRBJ2-7; clone_size: -; v_call: TRBV19; d_call: -
cdr3_nt: TGCGCCAGCAGCCCCACCCGGACTAGCGGGGAGGAGCTGTTTTTT; cdr3_aa: CASSPTRTSGEELFF; j_call: TRBJ2-2; clone_size: -; v_call: TRBV5-1; d_call: TRBD2
cdr3_nt: TGTGCCAGCAGCCAAACCTTGGACACCTCTGGAAACACCATATATTTT; cdr3_aa: CASSQTLDTSGNTIYF; j_call: TRBJ1-3; clone_size: few; v_call: TRBV4-2; d_call: -
cdr3_nt: TGTGCCAGTAGTTATTTCGGACAGTGGGGTCAGGGCAATCAGCCCCAGCATTTT; cdr3_aa: CASSYFGQWGQGNQPQHF; j_call: TRBJ1-5; clone_size: -; v_call: TRBV19; d_call: -
cdr3_nt: TGTGCCAGTAGTATTATCTTGACTAGCGGGGGAGGTGAGCAGTTCTTC; cdr3_aa: CASSIILTSGGGEQFF; j_call: TRBJ2-1; clone_size: once; v_call: TRBV19; d_call: TRBD2
cdr3_nt: TGTGCCAGCAGTTTGGGTGGGCGCAGGGGGGCTCCGAACACTGAAGCTTTCTTT; cdr3_aa: CASSLGGRRGAPNTEAFF; j_call: TRBJ1-1; clone_size: -; v_call: TRBV28; d_call: TRBD1
cdr3_nt: TGTGCCACCAGCAGAGACCAGGGCGCAGATACGCAGTATTTT; cdr3_aa: CATSRDQGADTQYF; j_call: TRBJ2-3; clone_size: -; v_call: TRBV15; d_call: -
cdr3_nt: TGTGCCAGCAGCACGTTCCGGGACAGGGAAGACGAGCAGTACTTC; cdr3_aa: CASSTFRDREDEQYF; j_call: TRBJ2-7; clone_size: -; v_call: TRBV14; d_call: TRBD1
cdr3_nt: TGTGCCAGCTCACCTAACACTGAAGCTTTCTTT; cdr3_aa: CASSPNTEAFF; j_call: TRBJ1-1; clone_size: -; v_call: TRBV18; d_call: -
cdr3_nt: TGTGCCACCAACACCCAACAGGGGGGATCCCAAGAGACCCAGTACTTC; cdr3_aa: CATNTQQGGSQETQYF; j_call: TRBJ2-5; clone_size: -; v_call: TRBV5-4; d_call: TRBD1
cdr3_nt: TGTGCCAGCTCACCAACTTCGGGACAGGGAAACATTCAGTACTTC; cdr3_aa: CASSPTSGQGNIQYF; j_call: TRBJ2-4; clone_size: -; v_call: TRBV18; d_call: TRBD1
cdr3_nt: TGTGCCAGCACCCCAAGGCAGACAAACACTGAAGCTTTCTTT; cdr3_aa: CASTPRQTNTEAFF; j_call: TRBJ1-1; clone_size: -; v_call: TRBV5-4; d_call: -
cdr3_nt: TGTGCCAGCTCACCACAGACAGGTCCTAACTATGGCTACACCTTC; cdr3_aa: CASSPQTGPNYGYTF; j_call: TRBJ1-2; clone_size: -; v_call: TRBV18; d_call: -
cdr3_nt: TGTGCCAGCAGCTTAGGGACAGGGCTCCAAGAGACCCAGTACTTC; cdr3_aa: CASSLGTGLQETQYF; j_call: TRBJ2-5; clone_size: -; v_call: TRBV5-5; d_call: TRBD1
cdr3_nt: TGTGCCAGCAGCGGTAACAGGGGGCTCGACACTGAAGCTTTCTTT; cdr3_aa: CASSGNRGLDTEAFF; j_call: TRBJ1-1; clone_size: once; v_call: TRBV28; d_call: TRBD1